This T cell receptor (beta chain) was obtained from a study of beta chain features in type 1 diabetes. What was sequenced were expressed TCRB transcripts, since all of the isolated RNA had been reverse transcribed. Sequencing used immunoSEQ multiplex PCR; TCRdb keeps in-frame clones, though not all of them. The table has 55,000 to 80,000 clones, about 50% seen once. The germline V gene has CDR1 MDHEN and CDR2 SYDVKM. Trimming pared 10 bases from V and 7 bases from J, leaving 11 bases between. This CDR3 spans 12 amino acids. Findings and limits, study-wide: Type 1 diabetes patients showed fewer insertions and more deletions at VDJ junctions. All four CD4+ subsets from Type 1 diabetes patients carried moderately but significantly shorter TCRB CDR3s. Compared to healthy donors, patients appeared to have naive, central memory and Treg TCRB repertoires that were more alike. The question of HLA type influencing TCRB rearrangement was one that remained unresolved here.

This clone was seen only a few times. Its antigen is unknown. The chain recombines TRBV28 with TRBJ1-6, with a tentative D call TRBD1 (5 bases). The source material was central memory CD4+ T cells from blood. This clonotype originated in a man aged 30 to 45 with type 1 diabetes. For the CDR3, the DNA is TGTGCCACGGCGGGGCGGAATTCACCCCTCCACTTT. Amino acids: CATAGRNSPLHF. Full variable domain (remainder filled in from reference TRBV28 and TRBJ1-6): DVKVTQSSRYLVKRTGEKVFLECVQDMDHENMFWYRQDPGLGLRLIYFSYDVKMKEKGDIPEGYSVSREKKERFSLILESASTNQTSMYLCATAGRNSPLHFGNGTRLTVT.